This entry lists 26 T cell receptor beta chains sequenced from one sample in a study of shared clonotypes between healthy human individuals. As defined, naive CD8 cells were CD45RO-negative and positively selected for CCR7, with terminally differentiated effector memory CD45RA+ cells excluded. Some clones are missing from TCRdb's copy, which holds only in-frame ones; the method was immunoSEQ multiplex PCR. The sample lists about 2,100,000 clones; just over 90% were seen once. The sequenced sample was naive CD8+ T cells from PBMCs. These receptors were collected from a man aged 18 to 29 in good health. Some clones in this sample may be carry-over from other donors' samples.

The genes are TRBV9 and TRBJ1-2, with D uncertain. The CDR3 totals 12 residues. Deletions cut 1 base from V and 11 bases from J, with 12 bases between. The germline gives CDR1 SGDLS, CDR2 YYNGEE. CDR3 sequence: CASSVNSFYYTF. CDR3 DNA sequence: TGTGCCAGCAGCGTAAACAGTTTCTATTACACCTTC.

The rearrangement uses TRBV9 and TRBJ2-7, with 11 bases that match TRBD1. Germline CDR1 SGDLS, CDR2 YYNGEE. There are 16 residues in the CDR3. Losses at the gene ends were 4 bases for V and 2 bases for J; bases not matched to a gene: 8. The CDR3 spells CASSPRPGQGAYEQYF. CDR3 bases: TGTGCCAGCAGCCCGCGACCGGGACAGGGGGCCTACGAGCAGTACTTC.

The chain links TRBV29-1 to TRBJ2-7; D not certain. Per the germline V gene, CDR1 is SQVTM and CDR2 is ANQGSEA. The CDR3 is 12 amino acids. The V and J ends lost 3 bases and 3 bases respectively, with 9 bases between them. The CDR3 here is CSVDGPSYEQYF. DNA for the CDR3: TGCAGCGTTGATGGGCCCAGCTACGAGCAGTACTTC.

This CDR3 is CASSLITASYEQYF. The CDR3 nucleotides read TGTGCCAGCAGCTTAATCACAGCTTCCTACGAGCAGTACTTC. The chain has TRBV7-2 and TRBJ2-7, with D unresolved. The CDR3 length is 14 residues. Germline CDR1 reads SGHTA; CDR2 reads FQGNSA. The germline V and J ends were trimmed by 2 bases and 1 base, with 9 bases remaining between them.

J is TRBJ2-7 and V is TRBV5-8, with TRBD1 matching over 8 bases. CDR3 length: 14 amino acids. The germline V gene encodes CDR1 SGHTS and CDR2 YDEGEE. V was clipped by 6 bases and J by 3 bases; unmatched bases: 8. The CDR3, as DNA: TGTGCCAGCACCTCCGGGACAGGAAACTACGAGCAGTACTTC. Its protein is CASTSGTGNYEQYF.

The chain joins TRBV27 to TRBJ1-1; D not certain. This CDR3 has 11 amino acids. Germline CDR1 reads MNHEY; CDR2 reads SMNVEV (reference sequence). V was cut by 6 bases and J by 8 bases, with 10 bases left in between. The CDR3 nucleotides are TGTGCCAGCAGAACCCTTGAAGAAGCTTTCTTT. It is translated as CASRTLEEAFF.

This clone was observed once. The chain has TRBV27 and TRBJ2-7; TRBD2 aligns across 8 bases. The CDR3 is 12 amino acids. V shed 8 bases, J shed 5 bases, and the junction held 5 bases outside the gene matches. CDR1 and CDR2 (germline): MNHEY, SMNVEV (reference sequence). The CDR3 DNA follows: TGTGCCAGCCGGCGGGGGGTTCACGAGCAGTACTTC. Amino acids: CASRRGVHEQYF.

The V and J genes are TRBV21-1 and TRBJ2-1; TRBD2, as called in the table, went unchecked against the DNA. TRBV21-1 has pseudogene status. The CDR3 consists of 10 residues. The CDR3 sequence is CASRAGEQFF. CDR3 coding DNA: TGTGCCAGCAGGGCGGGTGAGCAGTTCTTC.

This clone is a singleton in its sample. This sequence joins TRBV11-2 and TRBJ2-3, with no clear D. The germline gives CDR1 SGHAT, CDR2 FQNNGV. Between the trimmed V and J ends, which lost 5 bases and 3 bases, there was a span of 9 bases. CDR3 length equals 13 residues. The CDR3 region is CASSPEMTDTQYF. The CDR3 DNA reads as TGTGCCAGCAGCCCAGAGATGACAGATACGCAGTATTTT.

DNA of the CDR3: TGTGCCATCAGTGAGTCCCAGGCGACGAGCTCCTACGAGCAGTACTTC. Amino acid sequence: CAISESQATSSYEQYF. The V call is TRBV10-3, the J call TRBJ2-7; D not resolved. Germline CDR1 is ENHRY and CDR2 is SYGVKD. The CDR3 has 16 residues. Trimming stripped 0 bases from V and 0 bases from J, with 12 bases between.

This clone was recorded only once. The V and J genes are TRBV7-9 and TRBJ2-7; 7 positions agree with TRBD1. CDR3 length: 13 residues. Germline V CDR1 and CDR2: SEHNR, FQNEAQ (reference sequence). J gave up 2 bases and V 8 bases, and 6 bases lay outside the gene matches. The CDR3 DNA sequence: TGTGCCAGCCAACAGGGGTCGACCTACGAGCAGTACTTC. Encoded protein: CASQQGSTYEQYF.

The chain links TRBV2 to TRBJ1-4; TRBD1 matches 8 bases. Germline lookup yields CDR1 SNHLY and CDR2 FYNNEI. V was pared by 6 bases and J by 6 bases, with 6 bases of the junction left unmatched. The CDR3 length is 14 residues. CDR3: CASRDTGGDEKLFF. DNA of the CDR3: TGTGCCAGCAGAGATACAGGGGGAGATGAAAAACTGTTTTTT.

The chain joins TRBV27 to TRBJ1-5; D may be TRBD1 (5 bases). Deletions cut 5 bases from V and 6 bases from J, with 20 bases between. The CDR3 contains 16 residues. Germline V gene sequence: CDR1 MNHEY, CDR2 SMNVEV (reference sequence). The CDR3 nucleotides read TGTGCCAGCAGTCCCCCAGGGCAGGGAGGGAGTCAGCCCCAGCATTTT. Translating gives CASSPPGQGGSQPQHF.

The V and J genes are TRBV11-2 and TRBJ2-7; D possibly corresponds to TRBD1 (7 bases). CDR1 and CDR2 (germline): SGHAT, FQNNGV. Between the trimmed V and J ends, which lost 6 bases and 4 bases, there was a span of 22 bases. The CDR3 runs to 16 residues. The CDR3 DNA follows: TGTGCCAGCAGACCAGGGACAGCCGCGGGGTTGTACGAGCAGTACTTC. This sequence encodes CASRPGTAAGLYEQYF.

The chain couples TRBV23-1 to TRBJ1-2; D is ambiguous. TRBV23-1 is an ORF, with its function uncertain. V dropped 2 bases and J dropped 0 bases, with 28 bases sitting between them. This CDR3 contains 21 residues. The CDR3 DNA reads TGCGCCAGCAGTCAAACCCCTGTGGACCGCCATGGGGATGGATCTAACTATGGCTACACCTTC. As protein: CASSQTPVDRHGDGSNYGYTF.

The V gene is TRBV7-8, the J gene TRBJ2-7; 9 bases agree with TRBD1. Germline V gene sequence: CDR1 SGHVS, CDR2 FQNEAQ. The CDR3 spans 16 residues. J gave up 1 base and V 4 bases, and 8 bases lay outside the gene matches. The CDR3 DNA follows: TGTGCCAGCAGCTCCCGCCGGACAGGGGAATCCTACGAGCAGTACTTC. It yields the protein CASSSRRTGESYEQYF.

CDR3: CATSRGMADTQYF. The CDR3 region has the DNA TGTGCCACATCAAGGGGGATGGCAGATACGCAGTATTTT. V gene TRBV9 combines with J gene TRBJ2-3; possible D gene TRBD1, 6 bases. This CDR3 is 13 amino acids long. Trimming shortened V by 9 bases and J by 4 bases, and 15 bases separated the two germline ends. Germline V gives CDR1 SGDLS, CDR2 YYNGEE.

Concerning this clone itself: In the same sample, other DNA sequences code for this CDR3. V usage is TRBV30 and J usage is TRBJ2-7; D is undetermined. Deletions cut 3 bases from V and 3 bases from J, with 15 bases between. The CDR3 length is 14 residues. Germline V gives CDR1 GTSNPN, CDR2 SVGIG (reference sequence). CDR3 sequence reads: CAWSGGSPFYEQYF. CDR3 DNA: TGTGCCTGGAGCGGCGGAAGCCCCTTCTACGAGCAGTACTTC.

The gene calls are TRBV28 and TRBJ1-2; 7 nucleotides match TRBD1. Losses at the gene ends were 3 bases for V and 4 bases for J; bases not matched to a gene: 20. The CDR3 has 19 amino acids. CDR1 and CDR2 from the germline V gene are MDHEN and SYDVKM. The CDR3: CASSFFVHIRDRGLYGYTF. DNA of the CDR3: TGTGCCAGCAGTTTTTTCGTTCATATTCGGGACAGAGGCCTCTATGGCTACACCTTC.

About this clone itself: The sample carries other DNA sequences with the same CDR3. The genes are TRBV7-9 and TRBJ2-1, with D perhaps TRBD1 or TRBD2 (5 bases each). Per the germline V gene, CDR1 is SEHNR and CDR2 is FQNEAQ (reference sequence). CDR3 size: 13 residues. Trimming took 4 bases from V and 5 from J, leaving 9 bases between them. The CDR3 spells CASSSGRDNEQFF. CDR3 nucleotide sequence: TGTGCCAGCAGCTCGGGACGGGACAATGAGCAGTTCTTC. Together with reference TRBV7-9 and TRBJ2-1, the CDR3 gives the full variable domain: DTGVSQNPRHKITKRGQNVTFRCDPISEHNRLYWYRQTLGQGPEFLTYFQNEAQLEKSRLLSDRFSAERPKGSFSTLEIQRTEQGDSAMYLCASSSGRDNEQFFGPGTRLTVL.

The chain uses TRBV4-2 and TRBJ2-5, with TRBD1 identical over 7 bases. CDR3 length equals 17 residues. V gave up 0 bases and J gave up 4 bases; unmatched junction bases: 11. The germline V gene encodes CDR1 LGHNA and CDR2 YNFKEQ. In nucleotides, the CDR3 is TGTGCCAGCAGCCAAGATCCCAATCAGGGGGAAGGAGAGACCCAGTACTTC. It is translated as CASSQDPNQGEGETQYF.

This clone was picked up one time. The DNA of the CDR3 is TGTGCCAGCAGCTCGCCGACAGGGGCCTACGAGCAGTACTTC. Amino acid sequence: CASSSPTGAYEQYF. The genes are TRBV7-9 and TRBJ2-7, with TRBD1 matching 8 bases. The CDR3 is 14 amino acids. The V segment lost 4 bases and the J segment 2 bases; nucleotides outside the gene matches: 4. The V gene's germline CDR1 is SEHNR and CDR2 FQNEAQ (reference sequence).

This rearrangement joins TRBV14 to TRBJ2-3, with TRBD2 matching over 7 bases. Germline V lookup: CDR1 SGHDN, CDR2 FVKESK. CDR3 length: 17 residues. J gave up 0 bases and V 4 bases, and 10 bases lay outside the gene matches. The CDR3 nucleotides are TGTGCCAGCAGCCCTACCTGGGAGGGATCAAGCACAGATACGCAGTATTTT. Translated: CASSPTWEGSSTDTQYF.

In its sample, this clone was seen once. This rearrangement joins TRBV15 to TRBJ1-5; no clear D. Germline V gene data show CDR1 as LNHNV and CDR2 as YYDKDF (reference sequence). CDR3 length: 16 amino acids. The V and J ends lost 0 bases and 0 bases respectively, with 9 bases between them. The CDR3 region has the DNA TGTGCCACCAGCAGAGAAACAGCGTATAGCAATCAGCCCCAGCATTTT. Protein product: CATSRETAYSNQPQHF.

This chain connects TRBV9 to TRBJ2-7; D not resolved. This CDR3 spans 15 amino acids. The germline CDR1 and CDR2 sequences are SGDLS and YYNGEE. The ends were cut back, 1 base at V and 2 bases at J, with 13 bases in the middle. CDR3 protein: CASSVFRRNPYEQYF. The CDR3 region has the DNA TGTGCCAGCAGCGTATTTAGGAGAAACCCCTACGAGCAGTACTTC.

J is TRBJ2-5 and V is TRBV7-9, with D possibly matching TRBD1 (5 bases). Germline CDR1 is SEHNR and CDR2 is FQNEAQ (reference sequence). CDR3 length equals 14 residues. V was trimmed by 2 bases and J by 2 bases, leaving 9 bases between them. Here the CDR3 DNA reads TGTGCCAGCAGCTTAAACCCAGGGCAAGAGACCCAGTACTTC. It specifies CASSLNPGQETQYF.